The clone carrying this T cell receptor (beta chain) was seen ten or more times. Its specificity is not known. This entry is derived from a study of T cells in Graves' hyperthyroidism and ophthalmopathy. Findings and caveats of the study: Stable hyperthyroidism and ophthalmopathy were separated using 13 V-J signatures.

RNA transcripts gave rise to amplified TCR beta CDR3 regions. The HTBI primer set served for first-round RT-PCR of the TCR CDR3. Via MiXCR, TCRdb re-called the multiplex PCR reads, giving one row per CDR3 protein. The sample has about 840,000 distinct CDR3 sequences, roughly 40% seen once; the top ten hold around 9.3%. There are 14 residues in the CDR3. The germline V and J ends were trimmed by 1 base and 2 bases, with 8 bases remaining between them. Germline assignment: CDR1 SGHTA and CDR2 FQGNSA. Graves' hyperthyroidism qualified as stable when ophthalmopathy did not progress within 18 months. This clonotype was obtained from a man between 18 and 29 years old with Graves' hyperthyroidism. The chain recombines TRBV7-2 with TRBJ2-5; D call uncertain. The sequenced material came from blood. DNA for the CDR3: TGTGCCAGCAGCTTAGTAGTCGGACAAGAGACCCAGTACTTC. Amino acid sequence: CASSLVVGQETQYF. Looking up the rest from reference TRBV7-2 and TRBJ2-5 gives the full variable domain: GAGVSQSPSNKVTEKGKDVELRCDPISGHTALYWYRQSLGQGLEFLIYFQGNSAPDKSGLPSDRFSAERTGGSVSTLTIQRTQQEDSAVYLCASSLVVGQETQYFGPGTRLLVL.